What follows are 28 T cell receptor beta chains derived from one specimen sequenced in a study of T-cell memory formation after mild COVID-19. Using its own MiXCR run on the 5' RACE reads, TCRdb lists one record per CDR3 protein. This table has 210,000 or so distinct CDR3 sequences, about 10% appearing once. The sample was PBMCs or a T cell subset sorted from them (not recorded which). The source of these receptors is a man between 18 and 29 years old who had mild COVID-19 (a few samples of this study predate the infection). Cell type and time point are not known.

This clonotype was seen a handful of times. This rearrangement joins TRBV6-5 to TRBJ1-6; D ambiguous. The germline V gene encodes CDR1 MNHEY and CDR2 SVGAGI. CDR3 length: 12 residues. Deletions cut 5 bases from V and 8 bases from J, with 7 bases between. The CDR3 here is CASSERDSPLHF. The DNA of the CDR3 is TGTGCCAGCAGTGAGAGAGATTCACCCCTCCACTTT.

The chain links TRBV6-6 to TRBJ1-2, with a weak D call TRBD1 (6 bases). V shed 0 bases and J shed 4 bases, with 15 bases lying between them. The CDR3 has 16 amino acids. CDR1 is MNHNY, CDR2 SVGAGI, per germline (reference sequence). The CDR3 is CASSYSIAGAGYGYTF. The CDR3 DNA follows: TGTGCCAGCAGTTACTCCATTGCGGGGGCGGGCTATGGCTACACCTTC.

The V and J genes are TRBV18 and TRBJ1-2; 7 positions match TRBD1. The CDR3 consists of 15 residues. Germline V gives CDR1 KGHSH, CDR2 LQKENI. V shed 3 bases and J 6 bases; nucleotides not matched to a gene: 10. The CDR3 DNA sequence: TGTGCCAGCTCACCCGGGACAGCCCCCGAGGATGGCTACACCTTC. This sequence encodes CASSPGTAPEDGYTF.

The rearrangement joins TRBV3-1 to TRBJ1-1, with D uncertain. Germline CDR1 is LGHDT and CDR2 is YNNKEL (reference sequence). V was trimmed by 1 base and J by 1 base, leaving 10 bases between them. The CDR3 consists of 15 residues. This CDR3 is CASSQGGFGNTEAFF. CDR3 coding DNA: TGTGCCAGCAGCCAAGGAGGTTTCGGGAACACTGAAGCTTTCTTT.

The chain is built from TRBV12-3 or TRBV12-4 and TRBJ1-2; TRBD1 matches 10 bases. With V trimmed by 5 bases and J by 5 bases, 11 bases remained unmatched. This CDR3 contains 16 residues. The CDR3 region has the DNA TGTGCCAGCAGTCCCAGTGGGGACAGGGGCGAGTATGGCTACACCTTC. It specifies CASSPSGDRGEYGYTF.

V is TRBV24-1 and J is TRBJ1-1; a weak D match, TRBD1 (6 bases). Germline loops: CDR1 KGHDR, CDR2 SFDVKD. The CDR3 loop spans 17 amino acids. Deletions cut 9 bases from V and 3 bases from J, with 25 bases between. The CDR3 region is CATLRRGERESDTEAFF. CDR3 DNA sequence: TGTGCCACCCTACGGAGGGGGGAAAGAGAGTCGGACACTGAAGCTTTCTTT.

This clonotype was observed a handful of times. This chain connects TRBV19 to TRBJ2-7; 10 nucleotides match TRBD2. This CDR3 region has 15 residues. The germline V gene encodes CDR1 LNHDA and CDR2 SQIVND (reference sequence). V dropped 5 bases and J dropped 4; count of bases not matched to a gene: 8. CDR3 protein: CASSVLSSGGYEQYF. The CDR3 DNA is TGTGCCAGTAGTGTCCTGAGTAGCGGGGGGTACGAGCAGTACTTC.

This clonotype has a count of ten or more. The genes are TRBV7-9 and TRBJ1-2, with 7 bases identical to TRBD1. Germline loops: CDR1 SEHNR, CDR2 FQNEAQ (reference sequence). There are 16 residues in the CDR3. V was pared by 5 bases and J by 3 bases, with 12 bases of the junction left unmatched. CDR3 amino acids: CASSDGWGQSYYGYTF. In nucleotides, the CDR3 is TGTGCCAGCAGCGACGGTTGGGGACAGAGCTACTATGGCTACACCTTC.

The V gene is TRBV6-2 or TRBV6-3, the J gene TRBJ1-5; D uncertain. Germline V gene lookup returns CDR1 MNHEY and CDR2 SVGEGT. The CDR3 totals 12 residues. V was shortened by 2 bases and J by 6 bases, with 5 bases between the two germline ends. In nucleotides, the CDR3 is TGTGCCAGCAGTTACGATAGTCAGCCCCAGCATTTT. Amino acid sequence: CASSYDSQPQHF.

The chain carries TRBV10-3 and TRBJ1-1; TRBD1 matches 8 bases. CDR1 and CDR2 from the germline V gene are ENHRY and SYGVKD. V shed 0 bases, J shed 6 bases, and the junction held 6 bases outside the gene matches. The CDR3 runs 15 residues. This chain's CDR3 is CAISESIYRGAEAFF. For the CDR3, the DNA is TGTGCCATCAGTGAGTCGATTTACAGGGGGGCTGAAGCTTTCTTT.

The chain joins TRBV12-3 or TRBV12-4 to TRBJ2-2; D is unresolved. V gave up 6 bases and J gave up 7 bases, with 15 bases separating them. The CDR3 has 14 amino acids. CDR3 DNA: TGTGCCAGCAGCTCGACACCTAGGGACGGGGAGCTGTTTTTT. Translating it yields CASSSTPRDGELFF.

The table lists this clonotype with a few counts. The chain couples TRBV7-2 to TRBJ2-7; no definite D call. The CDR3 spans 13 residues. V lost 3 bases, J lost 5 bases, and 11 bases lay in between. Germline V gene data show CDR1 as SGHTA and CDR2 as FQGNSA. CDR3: CASSLFATHEQYF. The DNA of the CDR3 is TGTGCCAGCAGCTTGTTCGCTACGCACGAGCAGTACTTC. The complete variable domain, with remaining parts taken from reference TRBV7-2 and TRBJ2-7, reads GAGVSQSPSNKVTEKGKDVELRCDPISGHTALYWYRQSLGQGLEFLIYFQGNSAPDKSGLPSDRFSAERTGGSVSTLTIQRTQQEDSAVYLCASSLFATHEQYFGPGTRLTVT.

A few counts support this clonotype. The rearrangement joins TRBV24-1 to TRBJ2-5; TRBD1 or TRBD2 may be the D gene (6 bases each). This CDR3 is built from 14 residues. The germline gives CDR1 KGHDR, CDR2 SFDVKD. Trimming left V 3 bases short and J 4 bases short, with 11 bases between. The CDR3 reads CATSDTGAGETQYF. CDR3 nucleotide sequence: TGTGCCACCAGTGATACGGGGGCTGGAGAGACCCAGTACTTC.

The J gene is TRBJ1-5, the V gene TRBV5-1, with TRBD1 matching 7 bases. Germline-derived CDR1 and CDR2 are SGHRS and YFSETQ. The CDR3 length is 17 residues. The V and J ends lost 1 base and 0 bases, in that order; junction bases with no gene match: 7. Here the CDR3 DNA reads TGCGCCAGCAGCTTGCGGGCAGGGGGTTTTAGCAATCAGCCCCAGCATTTT. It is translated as CASSLRAGGFSNQPQHF.

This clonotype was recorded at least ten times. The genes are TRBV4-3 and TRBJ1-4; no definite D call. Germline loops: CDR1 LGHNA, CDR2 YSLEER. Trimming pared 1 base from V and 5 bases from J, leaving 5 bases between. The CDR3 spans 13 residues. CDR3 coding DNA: TGCGCCAGCAGCCAAGCACGGAATGAAAAACTGTTTTTT. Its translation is CASSQARNEKLFF.

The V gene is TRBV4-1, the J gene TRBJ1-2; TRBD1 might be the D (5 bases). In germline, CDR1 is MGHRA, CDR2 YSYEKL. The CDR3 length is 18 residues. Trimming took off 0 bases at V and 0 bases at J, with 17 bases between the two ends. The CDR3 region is CASSQELTQGKSNYGYTF. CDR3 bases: TGCGCCAGCAGCCAAGAACTGACTCAGGGCAAGTCTAACTATGGCTACACCTTC.

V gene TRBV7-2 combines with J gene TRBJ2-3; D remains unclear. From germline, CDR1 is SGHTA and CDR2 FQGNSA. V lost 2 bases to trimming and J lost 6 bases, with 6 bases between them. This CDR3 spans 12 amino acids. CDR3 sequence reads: CASSLFSDTQYF. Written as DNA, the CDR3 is TGTGCCAGCAGCTTATTCTCGGATACGCAGTATTTT.

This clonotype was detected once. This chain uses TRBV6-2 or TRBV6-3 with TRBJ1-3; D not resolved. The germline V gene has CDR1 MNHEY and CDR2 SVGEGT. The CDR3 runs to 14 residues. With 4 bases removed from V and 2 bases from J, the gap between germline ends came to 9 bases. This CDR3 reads CASSWTDAGNTIYF. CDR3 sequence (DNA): TGTGCCAGCAGTTGGACGGACGCTGGAAACACCATATATTTT.

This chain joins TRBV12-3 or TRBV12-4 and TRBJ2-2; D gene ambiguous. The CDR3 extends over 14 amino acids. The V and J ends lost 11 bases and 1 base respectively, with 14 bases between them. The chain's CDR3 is CAGRPFLNTGELFF. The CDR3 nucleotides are TGTGCCGGCCGCCCCTTCTTGAACACCGGGGAGCTGTTTTTT.

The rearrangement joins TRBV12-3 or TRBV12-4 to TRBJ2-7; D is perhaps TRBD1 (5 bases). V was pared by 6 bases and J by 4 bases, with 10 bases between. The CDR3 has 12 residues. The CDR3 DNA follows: TGTGCCAGCAGCTATGACAGTTACGAGCAGTACTTC. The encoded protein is CASSYDSYEQYF.

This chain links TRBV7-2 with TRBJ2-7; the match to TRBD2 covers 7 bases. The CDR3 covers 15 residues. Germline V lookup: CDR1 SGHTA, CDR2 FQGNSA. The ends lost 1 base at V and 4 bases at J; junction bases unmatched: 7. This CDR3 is CASSLVGPSGYEQYF. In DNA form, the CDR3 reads TGTGCCAGCAGCTTAGTGGGTCCTAGCGGTTACGAGCAGTACTTC.

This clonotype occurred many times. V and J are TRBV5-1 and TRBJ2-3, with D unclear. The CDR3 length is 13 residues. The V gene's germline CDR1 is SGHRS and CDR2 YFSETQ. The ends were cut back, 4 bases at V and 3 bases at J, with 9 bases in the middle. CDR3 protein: CASSSPRTDTQYF. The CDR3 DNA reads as TGCGCCAGCAGCAGCCCGCGAACAGATACGCAGTATTTT.

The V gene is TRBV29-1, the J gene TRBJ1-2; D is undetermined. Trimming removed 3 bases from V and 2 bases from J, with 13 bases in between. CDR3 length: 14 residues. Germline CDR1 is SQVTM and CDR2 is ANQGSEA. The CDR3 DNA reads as TGCAGCGTTGAGGAGCCGCCGAGGAACTATGGCTACACCTTC. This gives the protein CSVEEPPRNYGYTF.

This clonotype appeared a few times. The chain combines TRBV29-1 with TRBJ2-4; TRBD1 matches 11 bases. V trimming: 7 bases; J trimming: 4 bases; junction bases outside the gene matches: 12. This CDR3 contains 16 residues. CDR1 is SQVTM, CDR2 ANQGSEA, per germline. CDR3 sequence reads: CSARTGGAMVKNIQYF. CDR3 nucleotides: TGCAGCGCCCGGACAGGGGGCGCGATGGTGAAAAACATTCAGTACTTC.

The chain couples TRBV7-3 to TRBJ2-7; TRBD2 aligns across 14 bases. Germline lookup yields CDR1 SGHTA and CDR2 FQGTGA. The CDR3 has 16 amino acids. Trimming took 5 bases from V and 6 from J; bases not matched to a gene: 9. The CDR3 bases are TGTGCCAGCAGCACCCGACTAGCGGGGGGGCCTTCCGAGCAGTACGTC. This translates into CASSTRLAGGPSEQYV.

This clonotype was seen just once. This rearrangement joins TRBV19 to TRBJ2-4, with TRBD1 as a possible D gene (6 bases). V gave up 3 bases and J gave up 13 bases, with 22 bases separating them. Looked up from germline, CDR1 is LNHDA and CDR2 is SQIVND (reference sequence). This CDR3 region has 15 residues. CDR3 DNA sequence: TGTGCCAGTAGTATTTTTGAAACGGGACACGGAGAACAGTACTTC. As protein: CASSIFETGHGEQYF.

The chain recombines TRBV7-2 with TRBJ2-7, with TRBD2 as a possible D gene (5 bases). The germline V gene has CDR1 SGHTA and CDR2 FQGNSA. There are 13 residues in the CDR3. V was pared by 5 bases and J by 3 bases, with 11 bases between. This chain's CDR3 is CASSPWTGYEQYF. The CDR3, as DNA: TGTGCCAGCAGCCCCTGGACTGGCTACGAGCAGTACTTC.

The CDR3 sequence: CASSREGGGNIQYF. Here the CDR3 DNA reads TGTGCCAGCAGTAGAGAGGGGGGCGGGAACATTCAGTACTTC. The chain is built from TRBV12-3 or TRBV12-4 and TRBJ2-4, with D perhaps TRBD1 or TRBD2 (6 bases each). The CDR3 loop spans 14 amino acids. Trimming removed 5 bases from V and 7 bases from J, with 15 bases in between.